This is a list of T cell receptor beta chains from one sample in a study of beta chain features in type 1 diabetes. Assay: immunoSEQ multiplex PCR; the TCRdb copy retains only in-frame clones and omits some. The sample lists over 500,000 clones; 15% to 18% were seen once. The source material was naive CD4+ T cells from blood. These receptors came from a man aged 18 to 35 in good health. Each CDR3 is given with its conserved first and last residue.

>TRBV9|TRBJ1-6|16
CASSVTVEGQYSPLHF
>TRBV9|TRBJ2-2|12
CASSDHAGELFF
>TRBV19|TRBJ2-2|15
CASSKRTGWAGELFF
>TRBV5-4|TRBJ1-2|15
CASSSQTGASYGYTF
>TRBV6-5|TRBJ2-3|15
CASRGTGRRTDTQYF
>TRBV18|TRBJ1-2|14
CASSPQDVNYGYTF
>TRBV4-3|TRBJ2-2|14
CASSQEGDAGELFF
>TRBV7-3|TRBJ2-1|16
CASSPIVTSGSNEQFF
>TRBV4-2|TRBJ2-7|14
CASSQSGFPYEQYF
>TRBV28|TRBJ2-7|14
CASSFHGGTYEQYF
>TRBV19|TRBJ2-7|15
CASSTKQGSGYEQYF
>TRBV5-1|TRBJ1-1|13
CASSLDRNTEAFF
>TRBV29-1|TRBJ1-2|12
CSAAGQGNGYTF
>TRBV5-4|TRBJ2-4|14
CASSSKGKENIQYF
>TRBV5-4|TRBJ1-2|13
CASTGPGTYGYTF
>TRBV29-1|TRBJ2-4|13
CSVQQVAKNIQYF
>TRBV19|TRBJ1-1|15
CASSPHGDRGQKAFF
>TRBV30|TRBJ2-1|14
CACVRQGKNNEQFF
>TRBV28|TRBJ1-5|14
CASGVGGWSQPQHF
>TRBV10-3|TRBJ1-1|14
CAISGRQGSTEAFF
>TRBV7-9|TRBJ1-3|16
CASSPRRGKTGNTIYF
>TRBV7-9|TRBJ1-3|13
CASSQGSGNTIYF
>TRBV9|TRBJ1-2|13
CASSPGGGIGYTF
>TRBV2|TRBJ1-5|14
CASKGGESNQPQHF
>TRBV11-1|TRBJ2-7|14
CASSATGVLYEQYF